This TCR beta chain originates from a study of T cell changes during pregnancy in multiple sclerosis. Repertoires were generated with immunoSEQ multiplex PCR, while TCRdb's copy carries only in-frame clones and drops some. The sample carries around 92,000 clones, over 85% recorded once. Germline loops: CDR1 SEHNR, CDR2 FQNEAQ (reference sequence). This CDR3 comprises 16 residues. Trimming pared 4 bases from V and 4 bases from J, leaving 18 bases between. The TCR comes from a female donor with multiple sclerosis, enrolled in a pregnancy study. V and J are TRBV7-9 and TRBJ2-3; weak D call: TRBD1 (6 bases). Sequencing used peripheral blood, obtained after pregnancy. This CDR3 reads CASSSYGGASADTQYF. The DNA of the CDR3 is TGTGCCAGCAGCTCCTATGGGGGCGCGTCGGCAGATACGCAGTATTTT. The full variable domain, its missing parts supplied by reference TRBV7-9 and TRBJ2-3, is DTGVSQNPRHKITKRGQNVTFRCDPISEHNRLYWYRQTLGQGPEFLTYFQNEAQLEKSRLLSDRFSAERPKGSFSTLEIQRTEQGDSAMYLCASSSYGGASADTQYFGPGTRLTVL.